One sample yielded the 21 T cell receptor beta chains listed below, sequenced in a study of T cell repertoires in aging, cancer and after chemotherapy (dated by TCRdb to about 2019). Instead of sorted cells or RNA, genomic DNA extracted from peripheral blood served as the source for amplifying TCR beta rearrangements. Instrument on record: Illumina MiSeq. Rearranged TRB sequences spanning V, D and J segments were amplified in a multiplex touch-down PCR with a mixed TRB-A/B primer pool. TCRdb reanalyzed the raw reads on its own, using fastp at Q25 for trimming and MiXCR for clone calling, and kept in-frame beta chains. All rows with the same CDR3 protein become a single entry with the most common DNA and genes. In all, the sample holds just over 9,000 distinct CDR3 sequences, and roughly a quarter of those were seen once. The ten most abundant clones make up roughly 13% of the sample. The sequencing input was blood. The receptors derive from a human donor with a blood cancer. The donor label of this sample is uncertain.

This clonotype appeared a few times. The rearrangement links TRBV18 to TRBJ1-5; D uncertain. Germline-derived CDR1 and CDR2 are KGHSH and LQKENI. The CDR3 contains 15 residues. Between the trimmed V and J ends, which lost 1 base and 5 bases, there was a span of 12 bases. CDR3 residues: CASSPHSRADQPQHF. CDR3 DNA: TGTGCCAGCTCACCACACTCAAGGGCCGATCAGCCCCAGCATTTT.

This clonotype occurred a few times. CDR3 in amino acids: CASSYRGGPYNEQFF. The DNA of the CDR3 is TGTGCCAGCAGTTACCGTGGGGGCCCCTACAATGAGCAGTTCTTC. The chain carries TRBV6-5 and TRBJ2-1, with a tentative D call TRBD1 (6 bases). The germline gives CDR1 MNHEY, CDR2 SVGAGI. V lost 2 bases to trimming and J lost 2 bases, with 10 bases between them. CDR3 length: 15 amino acids.

By sample share, this clonotype is medium-sized. The rearrangement links TRBV6-6 to TRBJ2-2, with 7 bases fitting TRBD1. The length of the CDR3 is 13 residues. Losses at the gene ends were 5 bases for V and 6 bases for J; bases not matched to a gene: 3. CDR1 and CDR2 (germline): MNHNY, SVGAGI (reference sequence). The CDR3, as DNA: TGTGCCAGCAGTCTGACAGGGCCCGGGGAGCTGTTTTTT. It translates to CASSLTGPGELFF.

This clonotype rates as medium-sized (0.01 to 0.1%). The genes are TRBV19 and TRBJ1-5, with 8 bases lining up with TRBD1. Germline V gives CDR1 LNHDA, CDR2 SQIVND (reference sequence). Trimming at V came to 5 bases and at J to 5 bases, leaving 11 bases not matched to a gene. This CDR3 spans 16 amino acids. The CDR3 sequence is CASSPRTSGGDQPQHF. The DNA for the CDR3 is TGTGCCAGTAGTCCCCGTACATCAGGGGGCGATCAGCCCCAGCATTTT. Filled out from reference TRBV19 and TRBJ1-5, the complete variable domain reads DGGITQSPKYLFRKEGQNVTLSCEQNLNHDAMYWYRQDPGQGLRLIYYSQIVNDFQKGDIAEGYSVSREKKESFPLTVTSAQKNPTAFYLCASSPRTSGGDQPQHFGDGTRLSIL.

The chain recombines TRBV12-3 or TRBV12-4 with TRBJ2-7; a possible D gene is TRBD1 (5 bases). Between the trimmed V and J ends, which lost 6 bases and 0 bases, there was a span of 9 bases. The CDR3 length is 13 residues. The CDR3 DNA sequence: TGTGCCAGCAGCCAGACAGCCTCCTACGAGCAGTACTTC. This sequence encodes CASSQTASYEQYF.

This clonotype is judged medium-sized. This sequence joins TRBV27 and TRBJ2-7, with 8 bases matching TRBD1. Germline V lookup: CDR1 MNHEY, CDR2 SMNVEV (reference sequence). The CDR3 contains 14 residues. J lost 3 bases, V lost 6 bases, and 7 bases had no gene match. This CDR3 reads CASSDRGPLYEQYF. The DNA of the CDR3 is TGTGCCAGCAGCGACAGGGGACCCCTCTACGAGCAGTACTTC.

This clonotype appeared a few times. The V call is TRBV20-1, the J call TRBJ1-5; D is unresolved. Trimming pared 2 bases from V and 7 bases from J, leaving 18 bases between. Per germline, CDR1 DFQATT and CDR2 SNEGSKA (reference sequence). The CDR3 covers 15 residues. The CDR3 DNA reads TGCAGTGCTAGACGCGTACTGGCCCGGGCCCAGCCCCAGCATTTT. Amino acids: CSARRVLARAQPQHF.

Sample share makes this clonotype medium-sized. V and J are TRBV13 and TRBJ2-3; TRBD2 matches 8 bases. Unmatched junction bases numbered 12, after V lost 4 bases and J lost 6 bases. The CDR3 extends over 16 amino acids. The V gene's germline CDR1 is PRHDT and CDR2 FYEKMQ (reference sequence). The CDR3 region is CASSSRLAGRGDTQYF. The CDR3 nucleotides are TGTGCCAGCAGCTCCCGCTTAGCGGGACGTGGGGATACGCAGTATTTT.

This chain uses TRBV11-1 with TRBJ2-1; tentatively, D is TRBD2 (6 bases). CDR1 and CDR2 (germline): SGHAT, FQDESV (reference sequence). The V end lost 1 base, the J end lost 6 bases, and 10 bases lay between the germline ends. This CDR3 contains 14 residues. The CDR3: CASSLGTISNEQFF. For the CDR3, the DNA is TGTGCCAGCAGCTTAGGGACTATCTCCAATGAGCAGTTCTTC. Supplemented by reference TRBV11-1 and TRBJ2-1, the full variable domain reads EAEVAQSPRYKITEKSQAVAFWCDPISGHATLYWYRQILGQGPELLVQFQDESVVDDSQLPKDRFSAERLKGVDSTLKIQPAELGDSAMYLCASSLGTISNEQFFGPGTRLTVL.

This clonotype is deemed medium-sized. This chain joins TRBV19 and TRBJ2-7; D unclear. The V and J ends lost 0 bases and 7 bases respectively, with 10 bases between them. Germline V lookup: CDR1 LNHDA, CDR2 SQIVND (reference sequence). This CDR3 has 13 residues. The CDR3 loop is CASSIELPSEQYF. The CDR3 region has the DNA TGTGCCAGTAGTATAGAACTTCCCTCTGAGCAGTACTTC.

By share, this clonotype ranks as medium-sized. This rearrangement joins TRBV30 to TRBJ2-4; D is uncertain. The germline V gene encodes CDR1 GTSNPN and CDR2 SVGIG (reference sequence). V lost 0 bases, J lost 0 bases, and 9 bases lay in between. The CDR3 totals 15 residues. CDR3 amino acids: CAWSVGNLAKNIQYF. CDR3 sequence (DNA): TGTGCCTGGAGTGTAGGAAACCTAGCCAAAAACATTCAGTACTTC. Combining the CDR3 with reference TRBV30 and TRBJ2-4 gives the whole variable domain SQTIHQWPATLVQPVGSPLSLECTVEGTSNPNLYWYRQAAGRGLQLLFYSVGIGQISSEVPQNLSASRPQDRQFILSSKKLLLSDSGFYLCAWSVGNLAKNIQYFGAGTRLSVL.

This clonotype has only a few counts. The chain carries TRBV27 and TRBJ1-1; D gene ambiguous. This CDR3 contains 12 residues. CDR1 MNHEY and CDR2 SMNVEV come from the germline V gene (reference sequence). V shed 1 base and J shed 4 bases, with 4 bases lying between them. The CDR3 nucleotides are TGTGCCAGCAGTTTATGGGGCACTGAAGCTTTCTTT. Its translation is CASSLWGTEAFF.

This clonotype turned up a few times. The rearrangement uses TRBV28 and TRBJ2-1; 14 positions agree with TRBD2. The junction had 11 bases not matched to a gene; V was cut back by 4 bases and J by 9 bases. The CDR3 has 17 residues. CDR1 is MDHEN and CDR2 is SYDVKM in the germline V gene. The CDR3 here is CASSSPKGLAGEGEQFF. The CDR3 DNA follows: TGTGCCAGCAGTTCTCCCAAGGGACTAGCGGGAGAGGGTGAGCAGTTCTTC.

By share of the sample, this clonotype is medium-sized. The gene calls are TRBV19 and TRBJ1-2; D may be TRBD1 (5 bases). Germline V gene data show CDR1 as LNHDA and CDR2 as SQIVND (reference sequence). Deletions cut 3 bases from V and 6 bases from J, with 11 bases between. The CDR3 totals 13 residues. CDR3 in amino acids: CASSMAGGDGYTF. The CDR3 bases are TGTGCCAGTAGTATGGCGGGGGGAGATGGCTACACCTTC.

The gene calls are TRBV13 and TRBJ1-1; D is undetermined. This CDR3 spans 15 amino acids. CDR1 and CDR2 from the germline V gene are PRHDT and FYEKMQ (reference sequence). Trimming pared 0 bases from V and 0 bases from J, leaving 8 bases between. The DNA for the CDR3 is TGTGCCAGCAGCTTAGGTCCGAAGATGAACACTGAAGCTTTCTTT. Amino acid sequence: CASSLGPKMNTEAFF.

This clonotype is categorized as medium-sized. J is TRBJ2-5 and V is TRBV30, with D possibly matching TRBD1 (5 bases). The ends were cut back, 3 bases at V and 7 bases at J, with 15 bases in the middle. Germline V CDR1 and CDR2: GTSNPN, SVGIG (reference sequence). The CDR3 has 13 residues. The CDR3 coding sequence is TGTGCCTGGAGAACACAGGATTTTGGGACCCAGTACTTC. Translating it yields CAWRTQDFGTQYF.

This clonotype appeared a single time. The rearrangement uses TRBV5-1 and TRBJ2-7; D is undetermined. CDR1 is SGHRS, CDR2 YFSETQ, per germline. V was cut by 0 bases and J by 0 bases, with 7 bases left in between. This CDR3 has 14 residues. The CDR3 protein is CASSLAGRSYEQYF. Here the CDR3 DNA reads TGCGCCAGCAGCTTGGCGGGCCGCTCCTACGAGCAGTACTTC.

The chain employs TRBV11-2 and TRBJ1-5; the D is unclear. The CDR3 runs to 15 residues. The V gene lost 0 bases and the J gene lost 0 bases, with 6 bases spanning the gap. Germline CDR1 SGHAT, CDR2 FQNNGV. The DNA for the CDR3 is TGTGCCAGCAGCTTAGATGGGGATAGCAATCAGCCCCAGCATTTT. Translated, it gives CASSLDGDSNQPQHF.

With regard to this clonotype: This could be a read error, since a much larger clone is one nucleotide away. The chain employs TRBV12-3 or TRBV12-4 and TRBJ2-1; 11 bases line up with TRBD2. CDR3 length: 20 residues. This CDR3 reads CASTLGGTGTSGISYNAQFF. DNA for the CDR3: TGTGCCAGCACCCTGGGTGGGACAGGGACTAGCGGCATCTCCTACAATGCGCAGTTCTTC.

By share of the sample, this clonotype is medium-sized (0.01 to 0.1%). The V call is TRBV19, the J call TRBJ2-1; 8 bases are shared with TRBD2. Germline-derived CDR1 and CDR2 are LNHDA and SQIVND (reference sequence). The V and J ends lost 6 bases and 6 bases, in that order; junction bases with no gene match: 10. CDR3 length equals 15 residues. In DNA form, the CDR3 reads TGTGCCAGTAGCTCCTATAGCGGGACCCGCAATGAGCAGTTCTTC. Translating it yields CASSSYSGTRNEQFF. Based on the CDR3 plus reference TRBV19 and TRBJ2-1, the full variable domain is DGGITQSPKYLFRKEGQNVTLSCEQNLNHDAMYWYRQDPGQGLRLIYYSQIVNDFQKGDIAEGYSVSREKKESFPLTVTSAQKNPTAFYLCASSSYSGTRNEQFFGPGTRLTVL.

This clonotype was seen a few times. This chain joins TRBV24-1 and TRBJ2-1; 9 bases agree with TRBD1. The CDR3 has 16 residues. Germline CDR1 is KGHDR and CDR2 is SFDVKD. The V and J ends lost 2 bases and 8 bases, in that order; junction bases with no gene match: 9. The CDR3 reads CATSDSDRGSRDEQFF. CDR3 in DNA: TGTGCCACCAGTGATTCGGACAGGGGTAGTAGGGATGAGCAGTTCTTC.